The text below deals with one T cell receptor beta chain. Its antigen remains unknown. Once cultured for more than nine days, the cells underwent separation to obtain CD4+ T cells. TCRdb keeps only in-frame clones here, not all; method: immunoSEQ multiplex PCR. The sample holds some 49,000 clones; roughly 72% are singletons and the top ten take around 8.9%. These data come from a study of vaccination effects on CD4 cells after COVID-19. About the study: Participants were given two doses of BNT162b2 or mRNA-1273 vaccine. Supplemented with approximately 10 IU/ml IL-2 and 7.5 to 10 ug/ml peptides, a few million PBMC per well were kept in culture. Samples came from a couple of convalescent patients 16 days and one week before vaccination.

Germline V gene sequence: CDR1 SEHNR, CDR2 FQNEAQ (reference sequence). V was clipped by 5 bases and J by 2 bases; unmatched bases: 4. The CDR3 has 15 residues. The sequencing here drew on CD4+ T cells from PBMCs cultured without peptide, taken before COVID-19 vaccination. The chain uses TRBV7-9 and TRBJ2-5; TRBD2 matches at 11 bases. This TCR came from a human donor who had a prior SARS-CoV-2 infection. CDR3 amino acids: CASSRGTSGQETQYF. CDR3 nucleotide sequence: TGTGCCAGCAGCCGCGGGACTAGCGGACAAGAGACCCAGTACTTC.